This record looks at one T cell receptor beta chain sequence and its context. This CDR3 spans 16 amino acids. Trimming took 4 bases from V and 6 from J; bases not matched to a gene: 13. Germline assignment: CDR1 SGHVS and CDR2 FNYEAQ. This sample was included in a study of blood T cell repertoires in COVID-19. Authors' processing steps: Estimation of nucleated cell counts relied on the amplification of reference gene primers. Measured with immunoSEQ multiplex PCR; TCRdb has only the in-frame clones, and not every one. For V, J and clone size, that table is used; D and trimming come from the DNA. In the table there are just over 95,000 clones, 90% of which are singletons.

The chain has TRBV7-6 and TRBJ1-2, with 8 positions matching TRBD1. The sample taken for sequencing was peripheral blood. This clonotype originated in a man aged 45-60 years with acute or convalescent COVID-19. The CDR3 bases are TGTGCCAGCAGCTCCCCGGACAGGGCCGGGGGGAATGGCTACACCTTC. This translates into CASSSPDRAGGNGYTF.